The 30 T cell receptor beta chains below all came from one sample that was sequenced in a study of blood T cell repertoires in COVID-19. Clones were sequenced by immunoSEQ multiplex PCR, and TCRdb holds only the in-frame ones, with some missing. Of around 500,000 clones in the sample, around nine tenths were seen once. The sequenced sample was PBMCs or T cells enriched from blood (not recorded which). The receptors were sampled from a woman aged 55-70 years who had recovered from COVID-19.

V is TRBV6-6 and J is TRBJ2-2; TRBD2 matches at 14 bases. The V gene end was trimmed by 4 bases and the J gene end by 6 bases; junction bases not matched to a gene: 4. This CDR3 comprises 16 residues. CDR1 and CDR2 (germline): MNHNY, SVGAGI (reference sequence). DNA for the CDR3: TGTGCCAGCAGTTTCAGGACTAGCGGGGGGCCCGGGGAGCTGTTTTTT. It translates to CASSFRTSGGPGELFF.

The CDR3 DNA reads as TGTGCTAGTGGTTTGCAGGCCAGAAACACCGGGGAGCTGTTTTTT. Encoded protein: CASGLQARNTGELFF. This chain connects TRBV12-5 to TRBJ2-2; the D is unclear. CDR3 length: 15 amino acids. With 2 bases removed from V and 2 bases from J, the gap between germline ends came to 9 bases. Germline values: CDR1 LGHNT, CDR2 FRNRAP.

The chain employs TRBV18 and TRBJ1-3; a weak D match, TRBD1 (5 bases). CDR3 length: 18 amino acids. CDR1 and CDR2 from the germline V gene are KGHSH and LQKENI. V gave up 2 bases and J gave up 2 bases, with 19 bases separating them. CDR3 residues: CASSPVGQGFLPGNTIYF. CDR3 in DNA: TGTGCCAGCTCACCAGTGGGTCAGGGTTTCCTGCCTGGAAACACCATATATTTT.

The rearrangement uses TRBV5-8 and TRBJ1-4; maybe TRBD1 (6 bases). The V end lost 0 bases, the J end lost 1 base, and 10 bases lay between the germline ends. From germline, CDR1 is SGHTS and CDR2 YDEGEE. This CDR3 has 16 amino acids. The CDR3 nucleotides read TGTGCCAGCAGCTTGGGTTTAGGGGGAACTAATGAAAAACTGTTTTTT. It is translated as CASSLGLGGTNEKLFF.

CDR3 residues: CASSFAGGGEQYF. CDR3 coding DNA: TGTGCCAGCAGCTTCGCGGGGGGGGGCGAGCAGTACTTC. The chain carries TRBV7-2 and TRBJ2-7; TRBD2 matches 9 bases. V was clipped by 3 bases and J by 6 bases; unmatched bases: 3. Germline CDR1 reads SGHTA; CDR2 reads FQGNSA. The CDR3 has 13 residues.

This clone was seen a few times. V gene TRBV7-9 combines with J gene TRBJ2-2; 9 positions match TRBD1. The CDR3 runs to 15 residues. CDR1 is SEHNR and CDR2 is FQNEAQ in the germline V gene (reference sequence). Trimming took 10 bases from V and 1 from J; bases not matched to a gene: 7. The CDR3 sequence is CATPGTGRNTGELFF. The CDR3 DNA reads as TGTGCCACCCCCGGGACAGGGCGGAACACCGGGGAGCTGTTTTTT.

The V call is TRBV24-1, the J call TRBJ2-1; D is unresolved. CDR3 length: 11 amino acids. The germline CDR1 and CDR2 sequences are KGHDR and SFDVKD. Trimming removed 9 bases from V and 6 bases from J, with 8 bases in between. Written as DNA, the CDR3 is TGTGCCACCGAACAGTCCAATGAGCAGTTCTTC. Protein product: CATEQSNEQFF.

The chain recombines TRBV6-1 with TRBJ1-2, with 9 positions matching TRBD1. Germline CDR1 MNHNS, CDR2 SASEGT. V shed 3 bases, J shed 8 bases, and the junction held 10 bases outside the gene matches. The CDR3 totals 15 residues. The chain's CDR3 is CASSELGTGSSGYTF. In DNA, the CDR3 is TGTGCCAGCAGTGAGCTAGGGACAGGGAGTAGCGGCTACACCTTC.

This sequence joins TRBV5-5 and TRBJ1-6, with unresolved D. Trimming removed 2 bases from V and 4 bases from J, with 16 bases in between. There are 17 residues in the CDR3. CDR1 SGHKS and CDR2 YYEKEE come from the germline V gene (reference sequence). The CDR3, as DNA: TGTGCCAGCAGCTTAGGGAAAGGGAGGCCTTATAATTCACCCCTCCACTTT. Residues: CASSLGKGRPYNSPLHF.

This clone was seen only once. The chain combines TRBV7-9 with TRBJ1-2; no reliable D call. In germline, CDR1 is SEHNR, CDR2 FQNEAQ (reference sequence). The ends were cut back, 3 bases at V and 8 bases at J, with 13 bases in the middle. The CDR3 totals 13 residues. CDR3 in DNA: TGTGCCAGCAGCTTCGTGGAGGTTAGCGGCTACACCTTC. Protein product: CASSFVEVSGYTF.

V and J are TRBV24-1 and TRBJ2-3, with D possibly matching TRBD1 (5 bases). V shed 1 base and J shed 2 bases, with 9 bases lying between them. The CDR3 extends over 15 amino acids. Germline V CDR1 and CDR2: KGHDR, SFDVKD. The CDR3 spells CATSDFDRFTDTQYF. The CDR3 bases are TGTGCCACCAGTGATTTTGACAGATTCACAGATACGCAGTATTTT.

The chain is built from TRBV28 and TRBJ1-5, with 7 positions matching TRBD1. The germline gives CDR1 MDHEN, CDR2 SYDVKM. The CDR3 contains 16 residues. V trimming: 4 bases; J trimming: 0 bases; junction bases outside the gene matches: 6. This CDR3 reads CASSSLGQHSNQPQHF. CDR3 sequence (DNA): TGTGCCAGCAGTTCGCTGGGACAGCATAGCAATCAGCCCCAGCATTTT.

The chain employs TRBV5-1 and TRBJ1-2; 7 nucleotides match TRBD1. V lost 1 base to trimming and J lost 4 bases; unmatched junction nucleotides: 7. CDR1 is SGHRS, CDR2 YFSETQ, per germline. The CDR3 covers 15 residues. For the CDR3, the DNA is TGCGCCAGCAGCTTGTCGGGACAGCAAGTCTATGGCTACACCTTC. Translating gives CASSLSGQQVYGYTF.

This rearrangement joins TRBV19 to TRBJ2-3; D possibly corresponds to TRBD1 (5 bases). This CDR3 is 15 amino acids long. The germline gives CDR1 LNHDA, CDR2 SQIVND (reference sequence). The V gene lost 1 base and the J gene lost 2 bases, with 10 bases spanning the gap. CDR3 in DNA: TGTGCCAGTAGTATAGTCTCAGGGCTCACAGATACGCAGTATTTT. This gives the protein CASSIVSGLTDTQYF.

The V and J genes are TRBV5-1 and TRBJ2-1; 7 bases match TRBD2. Germline-derived CDR1 and CDR2 are SGHRS and YFSETQ. CDR3 length equals 13 residues. The V gene end was trimmed by 3 bases and the J gene end by 8 bases; junction bases not matched to a gene: 5. CDR3 region: CASSYGGSYEQFF. CDR3 nucleotides: TGCGCCAGCAGCTACGGGGGGTCGTATGAGCAGTTCTTC.

This chain connects TRBV15 to TRBJ2-7, with 7 positions matching TRBD1. This CDR3 is built from 12 residues. The germline V gene has CDR1 LNHNV and CDR2 YYDKDF (reference sequence). V trimming: 4 bases; J trimming: 6 bases; junction bases outside the gene matches: 3. CDR3 in DNA: TGTGCCACCAGCACCCCAGGGGGCGAGCAGTACTTC. Translated, it gives CATSTPGGEQYF.

The gene calls are TRBV6-5 and TRBJ2-1; 10 nucleotides align to TRBD2. Germline V CDR1 and CDR2: MNHEY, SVGAGI. This CDR3 has 15 amino acids. V lost 5 bases to trimming and J lost 9 bases; unmatched junction nucleotides: 10. Written as DNA, the CDR3 is TGTGCCAGCAGTCCTCGGAGCGGGGGGGCGGCTGAGCAGTTCTTC. Encoded protein: CASSPRSGGAAEQFF.

V gene TRBV5-1 combines with J gene TRBJ1-1, with a tentative D call TRBD1 (5 bases). The CDR3 is 16 amino acids. Germline V gene sequence: CDR1 SGHRS, CDR2 YFSETQ. Trimming removed 0 bases from V and 1 base from J, with 13 bases in between. CDR3 residues: CASSLAPGLWNTEAFF. In DNA form, the CDR3 reads TGCGCCAGCAGCTTGGCGCCGGGACTATGGAACACTGAAGCTTTCTTT.

The chain has TRBV19 and TRBJ2-5; 9 positions match TRBD1. V trimming: 5 bases; J trimming: 3 bases; junction bases outside the gene matches: 4. This CDR3 contains 14 residues. Germline values: CDR1 LNHDA, CDR2 SQIVND (reference sequence). DNA for the CDR3: TGTGCCAGTAGTCGGGGACAGGGAGAAGAGACCCAGTACTTC. This codes for CASSRGQGEETQYF. Filled out from reference TRBV19 and TRBJ2-5, the complete variable domain reads DGGITQSPKYLFRKEGQNVTLSCEQNLNHDAMYWYRQDPGQGLRLIYYSQIVNDFQKGDIAEGYSVSREKKESFPLTVTSAQKNPTAFYLCASSRGQGEETQYFGPGTRLLVL.

The V and J genes are TRBV18 and TRBJ1-2; a weak D match, TRBD1 (5 bases). V was clipped by 2 bases and J by 5 bases, with 15 bases between them. The length of the CDR3 is 15 residues. CDR1 and CDR2 (germline): KGHSH, LQKENI. The DNA of the CDR3 is TGTGCCAGCTCACCAGTAAAAGTCCAGGGATATGGCTACACCTTC. Translated, it gives CASSPVKVQGYGYTF.

The chain links TRBV12-3 or TRBV12-4 to TRBJ1-3; the D gene is possibly TRBD1 (6 bases). V was shortened by 5 bases and J by 2 bases, with 7 bases between the two germline ends. The CDR3 length is 13 residues. Written as DNA, the CDR3 is TGTGCCAGCAGTGGACAGCCTGGAAACACCATATATTTT. Protein: CASSGQPGNTIYF.

The chain recombines TRBV5-1 with TRBJ2-2; a possible D gene is TRBD1 (6 bases). Germline values: CDR1 SGHRS, CDR2 YFSETQ. This CDR3 comprises 15 residues. Trimming removed 2 bases from V and 7 bases from J, with 15 bases in between. In DNA, the CDR3 is TGCGCCAGCAGCTTAGGGGGACCCCTCCTCGGGGAGCTGTTTTTT. This codes for CASSLGGPLLGELFF.

V is TRBV5-1 and J is TRBJ2-7; TRBD1 aligns across 8 bases. V trimming: 0 bases; J trimming: 6 bases; junction bases outside the gene matches: 5. The germline CDR1 and CDR2 sequences are SGHRS and YFSETQ. The CDR3 runs to 14 residues. DNA of the CDR3: TGCGCCAGCAGCTTGGCCCAGGGGGCGGGCGAGCAGTACTTC. Protein: CASSLAQGAGEQYF. The variable domain in full, completed from reference TRBV5-1 and TRBJ2-7, reads KAGVTQTPRYLIKTRGQQVTLSCSPISGHRSVSWYQQTPGQGLQFLFEYFSETQRNKGNFPGRFSGRQFSNSRSEMNVSTLELGDSALYLCASSLAQGAGEQYFGPGTRLTVT.

The chain employs TRBV3-1 (or the pseudogene TRBV3-2) and TRBJ2-5; TRBD2 is a possible D gene (6 bases). V lost 1 base, J lost 5 bases, and 17 bases lay in between. The CDR3 length is 16 residues. The germline CDR1 and CDR2 sequences are LGHDT and YNNKEL (reference sequence). CDR3 protein: CASSQVDRVGGETQYF. The CDR3 region has the DNA TGTGCCAGCAGCCAAGTAGATAGGGTTGGGGGGGAGACCCAGTACTTC.

This CDR3 reads CATSMANTEAFF. CDR3 nucleotide sequence: TGTGCCACCAGCATGGCGAACACTGAAGCTTTCTTT. The chain couples TRBV15 to TRBJ1-1; D remains ambiguous. Germline loops: CDR1 LNHNV, CDR2 YYDKDF (reference sequence). The CDR3 length is 12 residues. V shed 4 bases and J shed 1 base, with 4 bases lying between them.

The chain has TRBV2 and TRBJ2-2, with a possible D match to TRBD2 (5 bases). The CDR3 length is 14 residues. Germline V lookup: CDR1 SNHLY, CDR2 FYNNEI. V was shortened by 2 bases and J by 7 bases, with 11 bases between the two germline ends. In DNA form, the CDR3 reads TGTGCCAGCAGTGAAAGGCCCCGGGGCGGGGAGCTGTTTTTT. Encoded protein: CASSERPRGGELFF. Combining the CDR3 with reference TRBV2 and TRBJ2-2 gives the whole variable domain EPEVTQTPSHQVTQMGQEVILRCVPISNHLYFYWYRQILGQKVEFLVSFYNNEISEKSEIFDDQFSVERPDGSNFTLKIRSTKLEDSAMYFCASSERPRGGELFFGEGSRLTVL.

This clone was counted many times. V is TRBV30 and J is TRBJ2-1; 9 positions agree with TRBD2. CDR1 and CDR2 (germline): GTSNPN, SVGIG (reference sequence). J lost 10 bases, V lost 5 bases, and 12 bases had no gene match. CDR3 length: 14 amino acids. The CDR3 sequence: CAWSPGLANEEQFF. The CDR3 region has the DNA TGTGCCTGGTCCCCGGGACTAGCCAATGAAGAGCAGTTCTTC.

V is TRBV6-6 and J is TRBJ2-1; 8 bases agree with TRBD1. Germline CDR1 and CDR2: MNHNY and SVGAGI (reference sequence). V trimming: 6 bases; J trimming: 6 bases; junction bases outside the gene matches: 10. There are 15 residues in the CDR3. The CDR3 nucleotides are TGTGCCAGCAGCCGTGGACAGGGCGTGATCAATGAGCAGTTCTTC. Amino acids: CASSRGQGVINEQFF.

The chain has TRBV12-3 or TRBV12-4 and TRBJ2-1; D unresolved. The CDR3 loop spans 12 amino acids. The ends were cut back, 6 bases at V and 7 bases at J, with 10 bases in the middle. DNA for the CDR3: TGTGCCAGCAGCAGAGGATGGAATGAGCAGTTCTTC. This codes for CASSRGWNEQFF.

Only one count was recorded for this clone. The chain couples TRBV2 to TRBJ2-5, with 11 bases matching TRBD2. Trimming removed 3 bases from V and 5 bases from J; junction bases left unmatched: 14. The germline V gene has CDR1 SNHLY and CDR2 FYNNEI. This CDR3 contains 18 residues. CDR3 sequence (DNA): TGTGCCAGCAGTGATAGTATTAGCGGGGGGGCTTTGGTGGAGACCCAGTACTTC. Translation: CASSDSISGGALVETQYF.